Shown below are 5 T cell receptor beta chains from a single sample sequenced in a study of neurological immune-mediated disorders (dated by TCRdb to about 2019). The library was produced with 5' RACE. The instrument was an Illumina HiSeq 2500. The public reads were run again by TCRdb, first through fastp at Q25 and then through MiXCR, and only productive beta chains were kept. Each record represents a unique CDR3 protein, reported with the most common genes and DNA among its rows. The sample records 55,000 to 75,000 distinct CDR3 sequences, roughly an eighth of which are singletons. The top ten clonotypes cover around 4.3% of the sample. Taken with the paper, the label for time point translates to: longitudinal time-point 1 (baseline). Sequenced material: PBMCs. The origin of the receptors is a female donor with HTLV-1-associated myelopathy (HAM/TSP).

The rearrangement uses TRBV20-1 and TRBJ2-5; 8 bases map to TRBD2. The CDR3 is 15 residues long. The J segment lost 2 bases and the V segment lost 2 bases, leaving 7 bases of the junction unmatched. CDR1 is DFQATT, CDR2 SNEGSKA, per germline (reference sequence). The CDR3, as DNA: TGCAGTGCTAGACCGCAGCGGGGGAATCAAGAGACCCAGTACTTC. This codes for CSARPQRGNQETQYF.

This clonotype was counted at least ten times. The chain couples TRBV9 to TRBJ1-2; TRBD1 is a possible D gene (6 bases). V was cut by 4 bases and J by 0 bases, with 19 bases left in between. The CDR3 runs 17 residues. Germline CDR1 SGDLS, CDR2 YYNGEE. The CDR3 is CASSSTHGQISNYGYTF. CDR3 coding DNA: TGTGCCAGCAGCTCAACCCATGGACAGATTTCTAACTATGGCTACACCTTC.

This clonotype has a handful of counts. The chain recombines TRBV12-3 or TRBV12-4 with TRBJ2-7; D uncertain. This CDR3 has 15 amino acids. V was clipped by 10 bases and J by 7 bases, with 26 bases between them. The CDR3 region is CATGPMLAPVGEQYF. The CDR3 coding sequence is TGTGCCACCGGACCCATGCTGGCTCCAGTGGGGGAGCAGTACTTC.

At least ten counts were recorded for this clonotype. The CDR3 nucleotides read TGTGCCAGCAGTCTAACCAGCAGGGGCACCTACGAGCAGTACTTC. This codes for CASSLTSRGTYEQYF. The chain joins TRBV28 to TRBJ2-7, with D tentatively TRBD1 (6 bases). CDR1 and CDR2 from the germline V gene are MDHEN and SYDVKM. Trimming removed 5 bases from V and 2 bases from J, with 16 bases in between. The CDR3 consists of 15 residues.

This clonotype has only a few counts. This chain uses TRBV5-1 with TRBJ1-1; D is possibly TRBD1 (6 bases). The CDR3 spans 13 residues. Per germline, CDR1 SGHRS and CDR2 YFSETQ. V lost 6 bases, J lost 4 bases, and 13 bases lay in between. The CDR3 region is CASTPQGPTEAFF. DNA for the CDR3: TGCGCCAGCACCCCACAGGGACCCACTGAAGCTTTCTTT.